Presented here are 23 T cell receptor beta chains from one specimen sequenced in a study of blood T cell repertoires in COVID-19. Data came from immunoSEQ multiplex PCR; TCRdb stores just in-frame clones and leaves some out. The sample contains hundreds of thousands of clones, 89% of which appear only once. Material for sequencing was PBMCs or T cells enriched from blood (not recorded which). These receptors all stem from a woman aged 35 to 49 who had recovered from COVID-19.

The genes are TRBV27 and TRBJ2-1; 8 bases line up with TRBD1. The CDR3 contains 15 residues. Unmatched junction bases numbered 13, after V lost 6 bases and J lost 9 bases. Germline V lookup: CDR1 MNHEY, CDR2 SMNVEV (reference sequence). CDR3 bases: TGTGCCAGCAGCTCACCGGACAGGGTTTGGGGTGAGCAGTTCTTC. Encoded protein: CASSSPDRVWGEQFF.

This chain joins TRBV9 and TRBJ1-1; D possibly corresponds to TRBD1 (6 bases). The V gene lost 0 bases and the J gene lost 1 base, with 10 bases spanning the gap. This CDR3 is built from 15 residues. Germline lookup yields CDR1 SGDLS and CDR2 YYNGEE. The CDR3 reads CASSVAGHPNTEAFF. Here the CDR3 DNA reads TGTGCCAGCAGCGTAGCGGGACACCCGAACACTGAAGCTTTCTTT. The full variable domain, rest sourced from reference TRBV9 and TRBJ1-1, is DSGVTQTPKHLITATGQRVTLRCSPRSGDLSVYWYQQSLDQGLQFLIQYYNGEERAKGNILERFSAQQFPDLHSELNLSSLELGDSALYFCASSVAGHPNTEAFFGQGTRLTVV.

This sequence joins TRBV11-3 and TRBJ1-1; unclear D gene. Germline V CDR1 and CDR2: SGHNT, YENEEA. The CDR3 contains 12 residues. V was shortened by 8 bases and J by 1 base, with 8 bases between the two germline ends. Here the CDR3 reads CASALRNTEAFF. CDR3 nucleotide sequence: TGTGCCAGCGCCCTACGGAACACTGAAGCTTTCTTT.

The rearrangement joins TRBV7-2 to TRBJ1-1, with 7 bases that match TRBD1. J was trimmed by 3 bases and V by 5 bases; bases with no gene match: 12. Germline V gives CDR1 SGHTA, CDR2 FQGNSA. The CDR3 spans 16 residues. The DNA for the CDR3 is TGTGCCAGCAGCCCGTCGGCGACAGGGCTCGACACTGAAGCTTTCTTT. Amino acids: CASSPSATGLDTEAFF.

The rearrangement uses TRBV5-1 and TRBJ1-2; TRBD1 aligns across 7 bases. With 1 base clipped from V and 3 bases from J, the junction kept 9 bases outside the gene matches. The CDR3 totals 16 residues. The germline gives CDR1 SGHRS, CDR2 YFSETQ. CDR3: CASSLSLEGADYGYTF. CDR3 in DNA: TGCGCCAGCAGCTTGAGTTTAGAGGGGGCGGACTATGGCTACACCTTC.

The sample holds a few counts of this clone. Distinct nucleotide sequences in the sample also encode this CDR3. The DNA of the CDR3 is TGCGCCAGCAGCCTGGGACAGGGGGCCTACGAGCAGTACTTC. Protein: CASSLGQGAYEQYF. V gene TRBV4-1 combines with J gene TRBJ2-7; TRBD1 matches at 11 bases. There are 14 residues in the CDR3. The germline V gene encodes CDR1 MGHRA and CDR2 YSYEKL. The V segment lost 4 bases and the J segment 2 bases; nucleotides outside the gene matches: 1.

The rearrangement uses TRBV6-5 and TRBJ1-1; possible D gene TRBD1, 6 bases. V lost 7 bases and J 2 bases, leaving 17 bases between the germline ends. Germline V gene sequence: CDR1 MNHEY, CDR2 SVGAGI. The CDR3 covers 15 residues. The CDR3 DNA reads TGTGCCAGCAACAACAGGGCCCAAACCAACACTGAAGCTTTCTTT. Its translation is CASNNRAQTNTEAFF.

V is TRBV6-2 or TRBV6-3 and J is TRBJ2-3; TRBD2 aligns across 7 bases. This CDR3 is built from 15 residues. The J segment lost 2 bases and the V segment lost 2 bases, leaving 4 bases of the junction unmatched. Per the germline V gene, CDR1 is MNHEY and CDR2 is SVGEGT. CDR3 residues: CASSYGREYTDTQYF. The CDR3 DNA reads TGTGCCAGCAGTTACGGGCGGGAGTACACAGATACGCAGTATTTT.

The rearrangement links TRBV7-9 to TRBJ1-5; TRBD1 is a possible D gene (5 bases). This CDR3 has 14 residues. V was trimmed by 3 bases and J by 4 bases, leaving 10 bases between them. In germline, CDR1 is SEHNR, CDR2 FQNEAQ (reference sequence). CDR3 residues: CASSFGGVNQPQHF. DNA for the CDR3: TGTGCCAGCAGCTTCGGAGGGGTTAATCAGCCCCAGCATTTT.

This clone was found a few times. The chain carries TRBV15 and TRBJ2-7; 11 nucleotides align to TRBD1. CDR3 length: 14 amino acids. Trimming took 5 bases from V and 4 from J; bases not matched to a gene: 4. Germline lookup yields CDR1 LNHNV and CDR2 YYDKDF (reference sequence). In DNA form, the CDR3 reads TGTGCCACCAGCCAGGACAGGGGGCTTTACGAGCAGTACTTC. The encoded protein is CATSQDRGLYEQYF.

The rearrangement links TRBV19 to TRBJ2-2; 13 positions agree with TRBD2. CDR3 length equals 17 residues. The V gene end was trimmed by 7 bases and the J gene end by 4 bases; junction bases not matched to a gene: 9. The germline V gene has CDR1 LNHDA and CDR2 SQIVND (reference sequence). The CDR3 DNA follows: TGTGCCAGTACGAGGACTAGCGGGAGAAGGGGCACCGGGGAGCTGTTTTTT. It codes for CASTRTSGRRGTGELFF.

CDR3: CASSLQVNTEAFF. The CDR3 region has the DNA TGTGCCAGCAGTTTGCAGGTAAACACTGAAGCTTTCTTT. The chain is built from TRBV27 and TRBJ1-1; D ambiguous. This CDR3 region has 13 residues. From germline, CDR1 is MNHEY and CDR2 SMNVEV (reference sequence). V shed 3 bases and J shed 2 bases, with 7 bases lying between them.

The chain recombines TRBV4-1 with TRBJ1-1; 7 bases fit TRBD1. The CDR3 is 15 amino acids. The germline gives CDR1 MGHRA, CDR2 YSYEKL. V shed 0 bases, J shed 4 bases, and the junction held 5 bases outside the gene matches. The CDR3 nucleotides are TGCGCCAGCAGCCAAGACGGCAGGGGGATCACTGAAGCTTTCTTT. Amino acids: CASSQDGRGITEAFF.

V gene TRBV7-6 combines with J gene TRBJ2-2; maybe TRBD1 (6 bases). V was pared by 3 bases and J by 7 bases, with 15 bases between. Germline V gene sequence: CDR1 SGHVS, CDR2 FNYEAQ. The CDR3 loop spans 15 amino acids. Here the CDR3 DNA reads TGTGCCAGCAGCTTTCGTTCAGGGGAGAGCGGGGAGCTGTTTTTT. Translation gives CASSFRSGESGELFF.

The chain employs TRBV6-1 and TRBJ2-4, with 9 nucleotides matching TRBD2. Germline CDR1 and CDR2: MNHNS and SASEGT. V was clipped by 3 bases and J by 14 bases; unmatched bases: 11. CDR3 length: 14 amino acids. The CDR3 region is CASSEEGLATFEYF. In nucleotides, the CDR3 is TGTGCCAGCAGTGAGGAAGGACTAGCGACTTTTGAGTACTTC.

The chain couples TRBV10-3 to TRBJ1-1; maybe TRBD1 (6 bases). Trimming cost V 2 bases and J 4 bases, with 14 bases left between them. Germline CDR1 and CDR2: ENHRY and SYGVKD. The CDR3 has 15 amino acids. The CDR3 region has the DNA TGTGCCATCAGTGAGAGGCAGGGGTCCGGCACTGAAGCTTTCTTT. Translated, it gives CAISERQGSGTEAFF.

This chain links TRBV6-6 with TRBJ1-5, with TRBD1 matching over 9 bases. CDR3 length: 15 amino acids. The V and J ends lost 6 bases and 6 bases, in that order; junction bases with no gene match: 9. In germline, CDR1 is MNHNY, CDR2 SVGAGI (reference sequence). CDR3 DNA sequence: TGTGCCAGCAGCGGGGACAGGGTGGGCGGTCAGCCCCAGCATTTT. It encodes CASSGDRVGGQPQHF.

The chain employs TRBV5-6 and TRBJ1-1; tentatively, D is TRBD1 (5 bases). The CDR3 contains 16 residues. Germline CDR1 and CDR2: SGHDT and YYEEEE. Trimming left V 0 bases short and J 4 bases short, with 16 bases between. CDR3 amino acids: CASSLGLREVSTEAFF. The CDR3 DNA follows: TGTGCCAGCAGCTTGGGGCTCAGGGAAGTTAGCACTGAAGCTTTCTTT.

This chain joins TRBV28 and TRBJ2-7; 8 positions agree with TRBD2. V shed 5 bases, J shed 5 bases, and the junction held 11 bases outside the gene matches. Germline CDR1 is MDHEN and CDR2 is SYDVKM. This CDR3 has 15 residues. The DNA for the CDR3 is TGTGCCAGCAGTCCGGGGGGGGTGGCTTTCAACGAGCAGTACTTC. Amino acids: CASSPGGVAFNEQYF.

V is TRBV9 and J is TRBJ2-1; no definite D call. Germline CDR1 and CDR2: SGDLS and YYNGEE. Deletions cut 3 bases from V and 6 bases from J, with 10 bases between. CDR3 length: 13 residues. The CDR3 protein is CASSGRSPNEQFF. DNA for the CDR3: TGTGCCAGCAGCGGTAGGAGCCCCAATGAGCAGTTCTTC.

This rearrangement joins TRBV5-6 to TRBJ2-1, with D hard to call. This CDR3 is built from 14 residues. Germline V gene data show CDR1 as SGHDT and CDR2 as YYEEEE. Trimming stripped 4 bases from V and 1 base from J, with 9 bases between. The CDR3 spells CASSPADSYNEQFF. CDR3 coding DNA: TGTGCCAGCAGCCCGGCGGATTCCTACAATGAGCAGTTCTTC.

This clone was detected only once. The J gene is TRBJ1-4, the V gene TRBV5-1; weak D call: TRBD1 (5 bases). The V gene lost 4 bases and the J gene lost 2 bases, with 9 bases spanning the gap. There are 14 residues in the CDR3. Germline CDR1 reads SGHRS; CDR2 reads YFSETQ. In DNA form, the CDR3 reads TGCGCCAGCAGCCCAGGGCGGACTAATGAAAAACTGTTTTTT. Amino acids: CASSPGRTNEKLFF.

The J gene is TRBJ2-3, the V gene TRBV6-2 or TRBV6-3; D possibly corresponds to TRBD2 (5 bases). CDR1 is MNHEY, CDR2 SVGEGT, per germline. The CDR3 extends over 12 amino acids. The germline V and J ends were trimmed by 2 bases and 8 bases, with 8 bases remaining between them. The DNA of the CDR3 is TGTGCCAGCAGTTACGCCGAGGGTACGCAGTATTTT. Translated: CASSYAEGTQYF.